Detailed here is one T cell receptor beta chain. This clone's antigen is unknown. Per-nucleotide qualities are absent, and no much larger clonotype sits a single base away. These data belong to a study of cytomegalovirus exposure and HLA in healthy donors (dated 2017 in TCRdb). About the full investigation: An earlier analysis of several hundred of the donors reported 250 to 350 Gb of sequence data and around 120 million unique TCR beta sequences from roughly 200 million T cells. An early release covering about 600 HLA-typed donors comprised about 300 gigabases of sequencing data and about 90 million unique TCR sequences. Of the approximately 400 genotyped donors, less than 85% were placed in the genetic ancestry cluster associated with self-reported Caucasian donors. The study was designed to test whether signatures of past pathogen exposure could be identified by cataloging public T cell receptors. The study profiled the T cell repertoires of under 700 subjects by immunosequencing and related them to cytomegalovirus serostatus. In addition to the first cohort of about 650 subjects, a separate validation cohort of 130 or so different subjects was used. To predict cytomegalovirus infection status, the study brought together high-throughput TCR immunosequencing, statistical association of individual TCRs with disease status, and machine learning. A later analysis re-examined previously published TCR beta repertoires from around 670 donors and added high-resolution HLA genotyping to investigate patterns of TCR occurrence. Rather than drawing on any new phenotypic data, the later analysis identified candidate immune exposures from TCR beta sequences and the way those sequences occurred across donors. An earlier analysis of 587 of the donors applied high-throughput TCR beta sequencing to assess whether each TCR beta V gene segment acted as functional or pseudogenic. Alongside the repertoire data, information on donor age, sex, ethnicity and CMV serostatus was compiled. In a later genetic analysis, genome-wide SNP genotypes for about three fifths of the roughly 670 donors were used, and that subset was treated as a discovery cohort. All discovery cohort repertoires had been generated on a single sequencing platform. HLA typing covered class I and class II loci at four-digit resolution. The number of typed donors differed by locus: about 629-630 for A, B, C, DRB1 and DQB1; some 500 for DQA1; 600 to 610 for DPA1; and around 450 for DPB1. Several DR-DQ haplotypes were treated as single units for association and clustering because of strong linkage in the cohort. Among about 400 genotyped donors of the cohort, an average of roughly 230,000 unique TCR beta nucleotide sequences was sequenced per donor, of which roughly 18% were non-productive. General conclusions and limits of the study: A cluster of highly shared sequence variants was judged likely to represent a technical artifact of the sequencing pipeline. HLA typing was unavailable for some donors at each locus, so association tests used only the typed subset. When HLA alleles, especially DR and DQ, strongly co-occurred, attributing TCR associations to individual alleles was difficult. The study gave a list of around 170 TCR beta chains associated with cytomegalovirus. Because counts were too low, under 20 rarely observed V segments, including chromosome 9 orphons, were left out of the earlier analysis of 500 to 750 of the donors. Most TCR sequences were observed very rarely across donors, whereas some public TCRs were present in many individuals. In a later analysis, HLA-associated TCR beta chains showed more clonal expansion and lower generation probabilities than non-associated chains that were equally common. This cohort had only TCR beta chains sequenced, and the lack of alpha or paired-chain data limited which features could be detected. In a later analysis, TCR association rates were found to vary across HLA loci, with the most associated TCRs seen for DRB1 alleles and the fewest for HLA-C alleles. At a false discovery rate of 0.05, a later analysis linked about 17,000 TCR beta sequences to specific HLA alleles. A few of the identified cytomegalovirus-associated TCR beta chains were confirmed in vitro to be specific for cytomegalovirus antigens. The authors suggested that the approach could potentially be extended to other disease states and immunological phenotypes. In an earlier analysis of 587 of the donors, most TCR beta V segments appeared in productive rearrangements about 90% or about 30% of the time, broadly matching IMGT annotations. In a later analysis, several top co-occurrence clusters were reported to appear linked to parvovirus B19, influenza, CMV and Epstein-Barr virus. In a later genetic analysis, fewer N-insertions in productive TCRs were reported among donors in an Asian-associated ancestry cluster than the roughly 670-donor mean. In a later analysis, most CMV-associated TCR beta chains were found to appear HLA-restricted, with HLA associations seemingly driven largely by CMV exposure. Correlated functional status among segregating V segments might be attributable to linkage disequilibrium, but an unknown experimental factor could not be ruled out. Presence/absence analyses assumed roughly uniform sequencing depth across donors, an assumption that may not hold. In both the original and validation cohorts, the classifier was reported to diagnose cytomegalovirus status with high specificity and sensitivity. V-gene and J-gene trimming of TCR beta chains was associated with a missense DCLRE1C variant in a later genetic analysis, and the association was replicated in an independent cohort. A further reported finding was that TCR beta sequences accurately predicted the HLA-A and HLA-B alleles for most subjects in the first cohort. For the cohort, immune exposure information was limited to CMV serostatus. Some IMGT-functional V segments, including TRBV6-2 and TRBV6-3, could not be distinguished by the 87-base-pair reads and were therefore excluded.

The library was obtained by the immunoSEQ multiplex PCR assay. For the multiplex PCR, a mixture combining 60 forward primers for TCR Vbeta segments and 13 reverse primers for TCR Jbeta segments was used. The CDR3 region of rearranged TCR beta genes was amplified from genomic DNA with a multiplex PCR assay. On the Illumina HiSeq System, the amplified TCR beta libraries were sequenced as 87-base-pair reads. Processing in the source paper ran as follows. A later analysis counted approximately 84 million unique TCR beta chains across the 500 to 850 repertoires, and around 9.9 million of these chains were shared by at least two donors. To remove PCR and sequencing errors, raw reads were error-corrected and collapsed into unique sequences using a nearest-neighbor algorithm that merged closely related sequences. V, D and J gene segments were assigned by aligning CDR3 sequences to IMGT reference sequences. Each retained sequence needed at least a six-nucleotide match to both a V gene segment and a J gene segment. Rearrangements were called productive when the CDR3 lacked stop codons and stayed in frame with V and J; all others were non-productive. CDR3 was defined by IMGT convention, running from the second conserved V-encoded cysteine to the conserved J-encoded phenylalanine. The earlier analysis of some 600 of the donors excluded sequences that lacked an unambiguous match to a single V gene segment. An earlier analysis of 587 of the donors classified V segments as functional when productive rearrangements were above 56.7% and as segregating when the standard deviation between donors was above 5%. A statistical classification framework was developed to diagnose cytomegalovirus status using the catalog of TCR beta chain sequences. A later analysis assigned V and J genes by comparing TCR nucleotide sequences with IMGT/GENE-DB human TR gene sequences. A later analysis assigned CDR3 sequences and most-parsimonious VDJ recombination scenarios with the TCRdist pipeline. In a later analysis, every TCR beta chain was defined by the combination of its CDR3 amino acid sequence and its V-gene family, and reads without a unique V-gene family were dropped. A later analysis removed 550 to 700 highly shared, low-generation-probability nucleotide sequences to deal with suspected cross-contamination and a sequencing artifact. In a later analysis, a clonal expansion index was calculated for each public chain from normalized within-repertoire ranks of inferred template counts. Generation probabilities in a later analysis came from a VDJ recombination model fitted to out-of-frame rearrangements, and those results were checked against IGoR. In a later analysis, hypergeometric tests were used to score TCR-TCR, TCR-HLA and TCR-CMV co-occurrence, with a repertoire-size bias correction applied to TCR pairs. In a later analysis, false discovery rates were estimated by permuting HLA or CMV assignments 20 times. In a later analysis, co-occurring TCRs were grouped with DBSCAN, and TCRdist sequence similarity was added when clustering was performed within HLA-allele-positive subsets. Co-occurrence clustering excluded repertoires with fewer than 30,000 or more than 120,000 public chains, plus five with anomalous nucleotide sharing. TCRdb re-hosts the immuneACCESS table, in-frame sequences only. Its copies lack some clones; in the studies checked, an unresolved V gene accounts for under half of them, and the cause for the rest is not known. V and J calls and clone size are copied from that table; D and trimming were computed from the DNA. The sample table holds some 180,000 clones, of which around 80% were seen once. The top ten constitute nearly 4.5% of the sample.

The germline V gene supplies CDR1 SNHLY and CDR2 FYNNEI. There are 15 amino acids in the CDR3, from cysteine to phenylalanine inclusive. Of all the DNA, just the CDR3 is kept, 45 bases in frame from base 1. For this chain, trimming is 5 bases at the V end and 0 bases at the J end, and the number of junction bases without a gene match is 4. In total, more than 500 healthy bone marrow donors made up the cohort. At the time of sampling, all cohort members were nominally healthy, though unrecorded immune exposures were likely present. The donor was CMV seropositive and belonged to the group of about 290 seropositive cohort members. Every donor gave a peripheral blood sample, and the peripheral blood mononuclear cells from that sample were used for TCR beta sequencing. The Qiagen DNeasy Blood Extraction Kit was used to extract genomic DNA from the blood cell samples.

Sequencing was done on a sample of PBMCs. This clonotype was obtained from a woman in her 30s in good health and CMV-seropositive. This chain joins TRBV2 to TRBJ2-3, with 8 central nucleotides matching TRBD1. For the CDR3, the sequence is CASSTRGPSTDTQYF. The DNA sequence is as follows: TGTGCCAGCAGTACCAGGGGGCCGAGCACAGATACGCAGTATTTT.